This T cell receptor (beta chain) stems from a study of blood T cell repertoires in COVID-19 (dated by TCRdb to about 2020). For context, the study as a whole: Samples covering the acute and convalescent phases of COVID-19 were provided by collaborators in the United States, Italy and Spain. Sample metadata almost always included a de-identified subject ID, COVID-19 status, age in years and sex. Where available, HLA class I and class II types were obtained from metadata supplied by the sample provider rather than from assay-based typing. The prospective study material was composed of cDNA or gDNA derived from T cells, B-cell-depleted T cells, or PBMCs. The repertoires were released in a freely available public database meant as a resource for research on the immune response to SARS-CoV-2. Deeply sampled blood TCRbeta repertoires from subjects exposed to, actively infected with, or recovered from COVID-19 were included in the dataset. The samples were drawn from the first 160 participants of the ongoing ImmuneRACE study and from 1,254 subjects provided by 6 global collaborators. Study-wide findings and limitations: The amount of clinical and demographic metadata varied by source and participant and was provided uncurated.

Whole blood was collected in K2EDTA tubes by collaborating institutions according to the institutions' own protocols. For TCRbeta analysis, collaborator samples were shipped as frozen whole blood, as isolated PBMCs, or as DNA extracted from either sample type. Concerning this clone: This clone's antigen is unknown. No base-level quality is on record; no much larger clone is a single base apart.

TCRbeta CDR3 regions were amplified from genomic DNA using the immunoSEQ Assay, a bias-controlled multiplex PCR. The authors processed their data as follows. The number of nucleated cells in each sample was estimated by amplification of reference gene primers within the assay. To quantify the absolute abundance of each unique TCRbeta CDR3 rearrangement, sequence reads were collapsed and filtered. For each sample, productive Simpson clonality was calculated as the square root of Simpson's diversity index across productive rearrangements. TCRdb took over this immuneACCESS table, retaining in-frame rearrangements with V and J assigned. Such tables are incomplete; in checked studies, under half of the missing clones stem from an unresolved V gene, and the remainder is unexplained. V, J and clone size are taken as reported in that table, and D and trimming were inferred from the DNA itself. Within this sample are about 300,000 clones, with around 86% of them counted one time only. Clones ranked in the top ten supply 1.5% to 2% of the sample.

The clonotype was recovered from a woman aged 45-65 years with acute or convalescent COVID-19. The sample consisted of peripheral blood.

The CDR3 protein: CASSAGLEDNEQFF. The nucleotide sequence reads as follows: TGTGCCAGCAGCGCGGGACTAGAAGACAATGAGCAGTTCTTC. This chain is built from TRBV5-4 and TRBJ2-1; 8 bases in the junction line up with TRBD2. At the junction V is shortened by 4 bases and J by 5 bases; bases outside the gene matches: 5. The CDR3 runs 14 amino acids, cysteine and phenylalanine included. The retained sequence is limited to the CDR3, 42 bases, with the frame set at the first base. The germline V gene (reference sequence) supplies CDR1 SGHNT and CDR2 YYREEE.